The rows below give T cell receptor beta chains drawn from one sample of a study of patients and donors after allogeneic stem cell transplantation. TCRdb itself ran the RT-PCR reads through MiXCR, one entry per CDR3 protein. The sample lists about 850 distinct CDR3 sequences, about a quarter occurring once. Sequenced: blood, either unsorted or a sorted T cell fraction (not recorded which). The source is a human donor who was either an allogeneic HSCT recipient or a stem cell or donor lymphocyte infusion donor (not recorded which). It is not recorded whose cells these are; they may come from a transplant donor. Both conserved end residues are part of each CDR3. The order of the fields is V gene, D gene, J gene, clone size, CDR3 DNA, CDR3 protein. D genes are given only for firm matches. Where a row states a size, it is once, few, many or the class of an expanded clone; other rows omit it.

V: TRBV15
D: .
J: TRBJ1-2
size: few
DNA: TGTGCCACCAGCAGAGATCTTAAGGGGTCGAGTGGCTACACCTTC
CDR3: CATSRDLKGSSGYTF

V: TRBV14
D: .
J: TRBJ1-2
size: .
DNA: TGTGCCAGCAGCCCCGGGCGCAGACGCTACACCTTC
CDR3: CASSPGRRRYTF

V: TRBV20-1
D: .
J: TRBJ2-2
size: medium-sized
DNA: TGCAGTGCTAGAGATGCCGGGACCGGGGAGCTGTTTTTT
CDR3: CSARDAGTGELFF

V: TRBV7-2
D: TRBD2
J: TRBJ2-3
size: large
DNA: TGTGCCAGCAGCCCCCCGGTTGCGGGGGGTGCAGATACGCAGTATTTT
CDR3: CASSPPVAGGADTQYF

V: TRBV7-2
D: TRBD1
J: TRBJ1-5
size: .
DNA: TGTGCCAGCACCCCAGGGACAGGGTACCAGCCCCAGCATTTT
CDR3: CASTPGTGYQPQHF

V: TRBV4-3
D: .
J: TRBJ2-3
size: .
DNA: TGCGCCAGCAGCCAAGATCGGCATATGGGAGATACGCAGTATTTT
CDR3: CASSQDRHMGDTQYF

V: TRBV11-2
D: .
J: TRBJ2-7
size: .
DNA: TGTGCCAGCAGCCCGGGACTCTCTCTTTACGAGCAGTACTTC
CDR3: CASSPGLSLYEQYF

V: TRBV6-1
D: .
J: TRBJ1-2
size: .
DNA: TGTGCCAGCAGTGAAACGGGGATCTATGGCTACACCTTC
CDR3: CASSETGIYGYTF

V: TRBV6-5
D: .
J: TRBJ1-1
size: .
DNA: TGTGCCAGCAGTCCGTCCTGGACGAACACTGAAGCTTTCTTT
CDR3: CASSPSWTNTEAFF

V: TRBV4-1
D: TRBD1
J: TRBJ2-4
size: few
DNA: TGCGCCAGCAGCCAAGGACAGGGGGTAGGTCTAGGAAACATTCAGTACTTC
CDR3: CASSQGQGVGLGNIQYF

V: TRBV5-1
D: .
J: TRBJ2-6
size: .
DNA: TGCGCCAGCAGAGAGGCCGTTGGGGCCAACGTCCTGACTTTC
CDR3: CASREAVGANVLTF

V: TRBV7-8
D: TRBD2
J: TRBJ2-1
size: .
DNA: TGTGCCAGCAGCTTAGGTAGCGGGGGGGCACGTGAGCAGTTCTTC
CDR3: CASSLGSGGAREQFF

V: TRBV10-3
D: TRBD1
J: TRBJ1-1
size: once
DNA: TGTGCCATCAGGGGACAGGGAAGCACTGAAGCTTTCTTT
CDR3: CAIRGQGSTEAFF

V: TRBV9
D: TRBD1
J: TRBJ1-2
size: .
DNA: TGTGCCAGCAGCGTAGCGGGACAGGAAGCTAACTATGGCTACACCTTC
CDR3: CASSVAGQEANYGYTF

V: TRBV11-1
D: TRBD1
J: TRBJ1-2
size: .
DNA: TGTGCCAGCAGCTCGGGCCGGGACAGCGGCGGCTACACCTTC
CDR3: CASSSGRDSGGYTF

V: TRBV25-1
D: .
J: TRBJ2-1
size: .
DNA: TGTGCCAGCAGTGAATATACCAGGGCCCAGGAGCAGTTCTTC
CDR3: CASSEYTRAQEQFF